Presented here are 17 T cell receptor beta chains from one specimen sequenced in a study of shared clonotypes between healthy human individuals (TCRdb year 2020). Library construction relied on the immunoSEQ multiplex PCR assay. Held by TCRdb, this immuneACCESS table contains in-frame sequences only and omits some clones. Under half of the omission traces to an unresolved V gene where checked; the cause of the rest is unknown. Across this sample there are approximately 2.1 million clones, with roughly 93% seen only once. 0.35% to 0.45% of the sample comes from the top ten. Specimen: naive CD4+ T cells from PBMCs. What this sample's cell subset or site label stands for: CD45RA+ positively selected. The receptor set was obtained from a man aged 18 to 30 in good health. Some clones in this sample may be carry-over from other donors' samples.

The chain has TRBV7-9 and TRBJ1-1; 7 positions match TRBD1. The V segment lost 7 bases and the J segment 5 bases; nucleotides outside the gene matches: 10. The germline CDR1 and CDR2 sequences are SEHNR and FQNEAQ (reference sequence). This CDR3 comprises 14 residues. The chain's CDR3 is CASTMTGTMTEAFF. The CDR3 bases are TGTGCCAGCACAATGACAGGGACGATGACTGAAGCTTTCTTT.

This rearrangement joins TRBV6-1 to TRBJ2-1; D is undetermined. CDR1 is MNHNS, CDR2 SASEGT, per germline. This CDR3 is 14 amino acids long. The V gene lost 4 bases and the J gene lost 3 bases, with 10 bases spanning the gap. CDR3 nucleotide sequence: TGTGCCAGCAGTGTAGCTTCTCTCTACAATGAGCAGTTCTTC. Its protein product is CASSVASLYNEQFF.

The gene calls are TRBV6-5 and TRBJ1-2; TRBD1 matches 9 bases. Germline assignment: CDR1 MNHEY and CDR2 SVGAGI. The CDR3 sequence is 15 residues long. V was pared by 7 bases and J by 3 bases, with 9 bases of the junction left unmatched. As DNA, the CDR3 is TGTGCCAGCACCTCCGGGACAGGGCGCTACTATGGCTACACCTTC. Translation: CASTSGTGRYYGYTF.

The CDR3 sequence: CASSLLWGSSYEQYF. CDR3 coding DNA: TGTGCCAGCAGCTTATTGTGGGGGAGCTCCTACGAGCAGTACTTC. The chain employs TRBV11-2 and TRBJ2-7; D could derive from TRBD1 or TRBD2 (5 bases each). In germline, CDR1 is SGHAT, CDR2 FQNNGV. V was trimmed by 2 bases and J by 0 bases, leaving 11 bases between them. The CDR3 has 15 amino acids.

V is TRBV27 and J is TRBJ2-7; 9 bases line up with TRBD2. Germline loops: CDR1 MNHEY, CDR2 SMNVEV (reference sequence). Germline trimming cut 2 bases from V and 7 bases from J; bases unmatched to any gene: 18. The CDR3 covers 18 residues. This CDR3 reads CASSLGSPGAGGPWEQYF. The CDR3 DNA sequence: TGTGCCAGCAGTTTAGGGTCGCCAGGAGCGGGAGGCCCGTGGGAGCAGTACTTC.

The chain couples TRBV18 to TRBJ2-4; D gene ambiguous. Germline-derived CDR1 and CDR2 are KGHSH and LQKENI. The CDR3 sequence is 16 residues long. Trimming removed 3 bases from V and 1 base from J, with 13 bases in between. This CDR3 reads CASSPVGNLAKNIQYF. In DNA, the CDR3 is TGTGCCAGCTCACCGGTTGGGAATTTGGCCAAAAACATTCAGTACTTC.

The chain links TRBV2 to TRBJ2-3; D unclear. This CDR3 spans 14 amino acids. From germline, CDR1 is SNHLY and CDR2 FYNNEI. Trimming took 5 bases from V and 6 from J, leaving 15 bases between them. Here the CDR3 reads CASSNSIPPDTQYF. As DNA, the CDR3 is TGTGCCAGCAGTAACTCCATCCCTCCCGATACGCAGTATTTT.

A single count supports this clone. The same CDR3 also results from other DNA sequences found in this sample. The CDR3 DNA follows: TGCAGCGTTGGTCAAGGGGGGTACGAGCAGTACTTC. Amino acids: CSVGQGGYEQYF. V and J are TRBV29-1 and TRBJ2-7; tentatively, D is TRBD1 or TRBD2 (6 bases each). The CDR3 is 12 residues long. Germline V gene lookup returns CDR1 SQVTM and CDR2 ANQGSEA. V was shortened by 4 bases and J by 4 bases, with 11 bases between the two germline ends.

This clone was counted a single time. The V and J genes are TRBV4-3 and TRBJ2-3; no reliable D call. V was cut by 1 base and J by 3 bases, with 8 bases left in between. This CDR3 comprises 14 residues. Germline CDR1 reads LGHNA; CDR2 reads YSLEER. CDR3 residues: CASSQGFSTDTQYF. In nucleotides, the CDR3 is TGCGCCAGCAGCCAAGGGTTCTCAACAGATACGCAGTATTTT.

DNA for the CDR3: TGTGCCAGCACCGACAGCGGGACAGGGGGCTATGGCTACACCTTC. Protein: CASTDSGTGGYGYTF. The chain links TRBV5-6 to TRBJ1-2, with 11 positions matching TRBD1. The germline CDR1 and CDR2 sequences are SGHDT and YYEEEE. Germline trimming cut 6 bases from V and 4 bases from J; bases unmatched to any gene: 8. CDR3 length: 15 amino acids.

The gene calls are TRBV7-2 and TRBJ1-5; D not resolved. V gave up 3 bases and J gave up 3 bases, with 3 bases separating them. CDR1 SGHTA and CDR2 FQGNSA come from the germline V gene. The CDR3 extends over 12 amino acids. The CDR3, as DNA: TGTGCCAGCAGCTTTGACAATCAGCCCCAGCATTTT. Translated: CASSFDNQPQHF.

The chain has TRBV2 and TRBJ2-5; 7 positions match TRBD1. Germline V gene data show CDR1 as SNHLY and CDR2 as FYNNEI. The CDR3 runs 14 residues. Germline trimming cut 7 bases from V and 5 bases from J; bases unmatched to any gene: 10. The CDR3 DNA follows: TGTGCCAGCATCGGGGACAGTCTTAGGGAGACCCAGTACTTC. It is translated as CASIGDSLRETQYF.

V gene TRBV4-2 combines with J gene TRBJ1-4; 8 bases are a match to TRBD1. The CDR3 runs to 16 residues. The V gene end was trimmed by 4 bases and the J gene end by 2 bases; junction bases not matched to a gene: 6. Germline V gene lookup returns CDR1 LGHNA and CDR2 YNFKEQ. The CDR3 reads CASSRGQGSTNEKLFF. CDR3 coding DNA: TGTGCCAGCAGCCGCGGACAGGGTAGCACTAATGAAAAACTGTTTTTT.

CDR3 sequence reads: CASSLVPVLAGGRYNEQFF. DNA of the CDR3: TGCGCCAGCAGCTTGGTGCCCGTCCTAGCGGGAGGGCGGTACAATGAGCAGTTCTTC. This rearrangement joins TRBV5-1 to TRBJ2-1; 12 bases are a match to TRBD2. V gave up 0 bases and J gave up 4 bases; unmatched junction bases: 11. There are 19 residues in the CDR3. From germline, CDR1 is SGHRS and CDR2 YFSETQ.

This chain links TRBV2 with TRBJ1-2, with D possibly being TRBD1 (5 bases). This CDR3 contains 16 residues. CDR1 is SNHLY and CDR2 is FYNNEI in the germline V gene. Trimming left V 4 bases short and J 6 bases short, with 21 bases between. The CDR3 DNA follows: TGTGCCAGCAGTGTCGCACCGGACACCCCCGCCAATGGCTACACCTTC. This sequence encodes CASSVAPDTPANGYTF.

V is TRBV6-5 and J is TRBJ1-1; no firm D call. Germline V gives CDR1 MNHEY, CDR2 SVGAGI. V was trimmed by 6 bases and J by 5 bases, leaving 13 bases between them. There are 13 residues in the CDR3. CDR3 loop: CASRRKQGTEAFF. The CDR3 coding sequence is TGTGCCAGCAGGAGAAAACAAGGAACTGAAGCTTTCTTT.

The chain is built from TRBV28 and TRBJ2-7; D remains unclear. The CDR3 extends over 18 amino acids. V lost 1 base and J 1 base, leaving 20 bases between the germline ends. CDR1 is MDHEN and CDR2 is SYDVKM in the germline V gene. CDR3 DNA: TGTGCCAGCAGTTTATTATTGAAGGGAAACATCCTATCCTACGAGCAGTACTTC. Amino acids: CASSLLLKGNILSYEQYF.